The 25 T cell receptor beta chains reported below all come from one sample, sequenced in a study of control samples from healthy donors and cancer patients. Clones were sequenced by immunoSEQ multiplex PCR, and TCRdb holds only the in-frame ones, with some missing. The sample comprises about 160,000 clones, approximately 93% of which are singletons, and 5.8% rests with the top ten. The sequenced sample was blood. Every receptor here comes from a man between 18 and 35 years old in good health.

The rearrangement joins TRBV7-2 to TRBJ1-3; D not certain. The CDR3 is made up of 14 amino acids. Germline V gene data show CDR1 as SGHTA and CDR2 as FQGNSA. The V gene lost 3 bases and the J gene lost 4 bases, with 10 bases spanning the gap. This chain's CDR3 is CASSFEGTGNTIYF. CDR3 DNA sequence: TGTGCCAGCAGCTTTGAGGGAACGGGAAACACCATATATTTT.

The rearrangement joins TRBV2 to TRBJ2-5; D is possibly TRBD1 (6 bases). Germline CDR1 reads SNHLY; CDR2 reads FYNNEI. The CDR3 has 15 amino acids. Trimming removed 8 bases at V and 2 bases at J, with 18 bases between. CDR3 sequence reads: CASVSGQGRQETQYF. CDR3 nucleotides: TGTGCCAGCGTTTCGGGACAAGGCCGACAAGAGACCCAGTACTTC.

This sequence joins TRBV7-9 and TRBJ2-5; D not certain. With 3 bases removed from V and 4 bases from J, the gap between germline ends came to 15 bases. CDR1 and CDR2 (germline): SEHNR, FQNEAQ (reference sequence). This CDR3 is built from 15 residues. CDR3 DNA: TGTGCCAGCAGCTTTTCTTGGCTTTCCGTAGAGACCCAGTACTTC. Its translation is CASSFSWLSVETQYF. Looking up the rest from reference TRBV7-9 and TRBJ2-5 gives the full variable domain: DTGVSQNPRHKITKRGQNVTFRCDPISEHNRLYWYRQTLGQGPEFLTYFQNEAQLEKSRLLSDRFSAERPKGSFSTLEIQRTEQGDSAMYLCASSFSWLSVETQYFGPGTRLLVL.

The chain has TRBV7-2 and TRBJ1-4; tentatively, D is TRBD1 (6 bases). The CDR3 sequence is 15 residues long. Trimming shortened V by 1 base and J by 8 bases, and 14 bases separated the two germline ends. Germline V gene data show CDR1 as SGHTA and CDR2 as FQGNSA. CDR3 amino acids: CASSLVGGQGEKLFF. CDR3 in DNA: TGTGCCAGCAGCTTAGTTGGGGGGCAGGGGGAAAAACTGTTTTTT.

V is TRBV6-2 or TRBV6-3 and J is TRBJ2-3, with unresolved D. Trimming pared 4 bases from V and 1 base from J, leaving 9 bases between. Germline V gene data show CDR1 as MNHEY and CDR2 as SVGEGT. The CDR3 consists of 14 residues. The DNA for the CDR3 is TGTGCCAGCAGTTTGGGCAGACGCACAGATACGCAGTATTTT. It translates to CASSLGRRTDTQYF.

The chain employs TRBV7-8 and TRBJ1-1; perhaps TRBD1 as D (5 bases). This CDR3 has 16 amino acids. CDR1 SGHVS and CDR2 FQNEAQ come from the germline V gene. V lost 6 bases to trimming and J lost 0 bases, with 17 bases between them. The DNA for the CDR3 is TGTGCCAGCAGACCCCCGGGGGGAACTATGAACACTGAAGCTTTCTTT. This translates into CASRPPGGTMNTEAFF. The complete variable domain, with remaining parts taken from reference TRBV7-8 and TRBJ1-1, reads GAGVSQSPRYKVAKRGQDVALRCDPISGHVSLFWYQQALGQGPEFLTYFQNEAQLDKSGLPSDRFFAERPEGSVSTLKIQRTQQEDSAVYLCASRPPGGTMNTEAFFGQGTRLTVV.

This clone appeared once. This chain uses TRBV5-1 with TRBJ2-1; 9 bases line up with TRBD1. With V trimmed by 3 bases and J by 5 bases, 6 bases remained unmatched. The CDR3 has 15 amino acids. The germline CDR1 and CDR2 sequences are SGHRS and YFSETQ. The CDR3 protein is CASSSGQGPHNEQFF. The CDR3 coding sequence is TGCGCCAGCAGCTCTGGACAGGGGCCCCACAATGAGCAGTTCTTC.

Only one count was recorded for this clone. The rearrangement links TRBV23-1 to TRBJ2-7; D not certain. TRBV23-1 is an ORF, and what it does is uncertain. The CDR3 runs to 16 residues. V lost 0 bases and J 6 bases, leaving 18 bases between the germline ends. In DNA, the CDR3 is TGCGCCAGCAGTCAATCCAGAGAGAGAGGACCGGGCGAGCAGTACTTC. Translating it yields CASSQSRERGPGEQYF.

This chain links TRBV30 with TRBJ1-4; 8 bases align to TRBD1. V dropped 4 bases and J dropped 10; count of bases not matched to a gene: 8. The CDR3 totals 13 residues. Germline CDR1 and CDR2: GTSNPN and SVGIG (reference sequence). DNA for the CDR3: TGTGCCTGGACCAGAGGACAGGGCAGAAAACTGTTTTTT. Protein: CAWTRGQGRKLFF.

The J gene is TRBJ1-3, the V gene TRBV19; D possibly corresponds to TRBD1 (5 bases). Germline CDR1 reads LNHDA; CDR2 reads SQIVND (reference sequence). V was pared by 6 bases and J by 4 bases, with 16 bases between. The CDR3 is 15 amino acids. The CDR3 DNA is TGTGCCAGTAGCGACAGTCGCCGCGGGGGAAACACCATATATTTT. Amino acids: CASSDSRRGGNTIYF.

The chain couples TRBV6-5 to TRBJ2-7; weak D call: TRBD1 (6 bases). Germline V gives CDR1 MNHEY, CDR2 SVGAGI. The CDR3 runs to 11 residues. V dropped 10 bases and J dropped 6 bases, with 13 bases sitting between them. CDR3 in amino acids: CATKTGTEQYF. CDR3 DNA sequence: TGTGCCACTAAAACAGGGACCGAGCAGTACTTC.

The chain combines TRBV28 with TRBJ1-2; 9 bases align to TRBD1. There are 14 residues in the CDR3. V lost 2 bases and J lost 7; bases outside the gene matches: 5. The germline V gene has CDR1 MDHEN and CDR2 SYDVKM. CDR3: CASSLNRGQGGYTF. The CDR3 bases are TGTGCCAGCAGTTTAAACAGGGGGCAGGGTGGCTACACCTTC.

V is TRBV3-1 (or the pseudogene TRBV3-2) and J is TRBJ2-2, with TRBD2 as a possible D gene (5 bases). The CDR3 is 16 residues long. Germline loops: CDR1 LGHDT, CDR2 YNNKEL (reference sequence). The V gene lost 0 bases and the J gene lost 0 bases, with 8 bases spanning the gap. The CDR3 spells CASSQDRRANTGELFF. CDR3 in DNA: TGTGCCAGCAGCCAAGATAGGCGGGCGAACACCGGGGAGCTGTTTTTT.

The chain is built from TRBV28 and TRBJ1-2; 9 bases fit TRBD1. The CDR3 sequence is 15 residues long. The germline CDR1 and CDR2 sequences are MDHEN and SYDVKM. V lost 6 bases, J lost 4 bases, and 9 bases stayed unmatched. The CDR3 protein is CASSIQGARGYGYTF. The CDR3 coding sequence is TGTGCCAGCAGCATACAGGGGGCGCGGGGCTATGGCTACACCTTC.

This chain joins TRBV7-9 and TRBJ2-1, with 8 positions matching TRBD1. CDR3 length equals 17 residues. Germline CDR1 SEHNR, CDR2 FQNEAQ (reference sequence). The V and J ends lost 2 bases and 3 bases, in that order; junction bases with no gene match: 9. This CDR3 reads CASSLKGSTGDYNEQFF. The CDR3 DNA sequence: TGTGCCAGCAGCTTAAAAGGGTCGACAGGGGACTACAATGAGCAGTTCTTC.

The chain recombines TRBV5-8 with TRBJ2-3; TRBD2 is a possible D gene (5 bases). CDR1 SGHTS and CDR2 YDEGEE come from the germline V gene. CDR3 length equals 14 residues. Trimming removed 0 bases at V and 6 bases at J, with 11 bases between. CDR3 loop: CASSLGLPGDTQYF. The CDR3 DNA reads as TGTGCCAGCAGCTTGGGACTACCGGGGGATACGCAGTATTTT.

This chain links TRBV3-1 (or the pseudogene TRBV3-2) with TRBJ1-6; 8 bases fit TRBD1. Germline trimming cut 6 bases from V and 6 bases from J; bases unmatched to any gene: 10. CDR1 is LGHDT and CDR2 is YNNKEL in the germline V gene (reference sequence). The CDR3 runs 16 residues. The chain's CDR3 is CASSLSSGGLNSPLHF. DNA of the CDR3: TGTGCCAGCAGTCTTTCTTCAGGGGGCCTTAATTCACCCCTCCACTTT.

The chain joins TRBV5-4 to TRBJ1-2; 9 bases align to TRBD1. Germline CDR1 and CDR2: SGHNT and YYREEE (reference sequence). The CDR3 consists of 13 residues. Losses at the gene ends were 4 bases for V and 6 bases for J; bases not matched to a gene: 4. This chain's CDR3 is CASSRDRDDGYTF. The CDR3 nucleotides read TGTGCCAGCAGCAGGGACAGGGACGATGGCTACACCTTC.

The V gene is TRBV6-5, the J gene TRBJ1-2, with 8 bases fitting TRBD1. CDR1 and CDR2 from the germline V gene are MNHEY and SVGAGI. The CDR3 loop spans 13 amino acids. J lost 4 bases, V lost 6 bases, and 4 bases had no gene match. The CDR3 coding sequence is TGTGCCAGCAGCCCCGGGACAGGCTATGGCTACACCTTC. The encoded protein is CASSPGTGYGYTF.

This CDR3 reads CASSYSIAWGTGELFF. CDR3 nucleotide sequence: TGTGCCAGCAGTTACTCGATTGCGTGGGGAACCGGGGAGCTGTTTTTT. This chain links TRBV6-2 or TRBV6-3 with TRBJ2-2; D ambiguous. The germline CDR1 and CDR2 sequences are MNHEY and SVGEGT. V lost 0 bases and J lost 5, with 13 bases in between. The CDR3 spans 16 residues.

This chain links TRBV15 with TRBJ1-5; no firm D call. V was trimmed by 4 bases and J by 1 base, leaving 8 bases between them. Germline values: CDR1 LNHNV, CDR2 YYDKDF (reference sequence). The CDR3 loop spans 14 amino acids. CDR3 in DNA: TGTGCCACCAGCAAGAAGACGAGCAATCAGCCCCAGCATTTT. Translated: CATSKKTSNQPQHF.

For this clone: Other DNA sequences within the sample encode an identical CDR3. This sequence joins TRBV19 and TRBJ1-2; 9 positions match TRBD1. This CDR3 is 14 amino acids long. Germline CDR1 LNHDA, CDR2 SQIVND (reference sequence). After removal of 5 bases from V and 4 bases from J, the junction contained 5 bases not matched to a gene. The CDR3 DNA reads TGTGCCAGTAGTCGACAGGGGGTCGGCTATGGCTACACCTTC. Encoded protein: CASSRQGVGYGYTF.

V gene TRBV5-1 combines with J gene TRBJ1-2, with D perhaps matching TRBD1 (6 bases). Germline V gene lookup returns CDR1 SGHRS and CDR2 YFSETQ. The CDR3 spans 15 residues. V was shortened by 0 bases and J by 6 bases, with 15 bases between the two germline ends. DNA for the CDR3: TGCGCCAGCAGCTTGGACCCACAGGGCTGGGATGGCTACACCTTC. This codes for CASSLDPQGWDGYTF.

The chain carries TRBV25-1 and TRBJ1-1; TRBD1 agrees at 7 bases. The CDR3 contains 14 residues. J was trimmed by 4 bases and V by 6 bases; bases with no gene match: 8. Germline V gene sequence: CDR1 MGHDK, CDR2 SYGVNS. Here the CDR3 reads CASRQTGDGTEAFF. Here the CDR3 DNA reads TGTGCCAGCAGGCAAACAGGGGACGGCACTGAAGCTTTCTTT.

The table lists this clone with a few counts. The chain links TRBV10-3 to TRBJ1-1; D ambiguous. V was pared by 6 bases and J by 3 bases, with 11 bases between. Germline CDR1 ENHRY, CDR2 SYGVKD. The CDR3 is 13 residues long. The CDR3 region is CAIRNNQDTEAFF. The CDR3 DNA reads as TGTGCCATCAGAAACAACCAGGACACTGAAGCTTTCTTT.